The 7 T cell receptor beta chains listed next were all sequenced from one sample in a study of neoadjuvant anti-PD-1 for oral cavity cancer. TCRdb's copy holds only in-frame clones and misses some; the assay was immunoSEQ multiplex PCR. This table has 14,000 to 15,000 clones, 65% to 80% appearing once. This specimen consisted of PBMCs, obtained before nivolumab (anti-PD-1) treatment. The receptor source for this set is a person aged 35-79 years with oral cavity squamous cell carcinoma.

This sequence joins TRBV5-1 and TRBJ2-2; D perhaps matches TRBD2 (6 bases). V was pared by 3 bases and J by 2 bases, with 14 bases between. The germline V gene encodes CDR1 SGHRS and CDR2 YFSETQ. The CDR3 is 16 amino acids. The CDR3 spells CASSSGLGTNTGELFF. CDR3 bases: TGCGCCAGCAGCTCGGGTCTGGGGACTAACACCGGGGAGCTGTTTTTT.

This chain uses TRBV27 with TRBJ2-5; D tentatively reads TRBD1 or TRBD2 (5 bases each). The CDR3 covers 15 residues. Germline V gives CDR1 MNHEY, CDR2 SMNVEV (reference sequence). V lost 5 bases and J 2 bases, leaving 15 bases between the germline ends. CDR3: CASSTEGRKQETQYF. The CDR3 DNA reads TGTGCCAGCAGTACTGAGGGACGCAAGCAAGAGACCCAGTACTTC.

This clone was counted a single time. V gene TRBV5-1 combines with J gene TRBJ1-1, with D unclear. Germline values: CDR1 SGHRS, CDR2 YFSETQ. The CDR3 sequence is 14 residues long. The ends were cut back, 4 bases at V and 4 bases at J, with 14 bases in the middle. Written as DNA, the CDR3 is TGCGCCAGCAGCCCGGGCTCCGGTGTCACTGAAGCTTTCTTT. Encoded protein: CASSPGSGVTEAFF.

The J gene is TRBJ2-7, the V gene TRBV10-1; no clear D. CDR1 is WNHNN, CDR2 SYGVQD, per germline (reference sequence). Trimming cost V 2 bases and J 4 bases, with 9 bases left between them. This CDR3 is built from 13 residues. CDR3 protein: CASSEGLGYEQYF. The CDR3 DNA is TGCGCCAGCAGTGAGGGGCTGGGGTACGAGCAGTACTTC.

The chain employs TRBV7-9 and TRBJ1-4; D remains ambiguous. The germline V gene encodes CDR1 SEHNR and CDR2 FQNEAQ (reference sequence). The CDR3 runs to 14 residues. The V end was cut by 5 bases, the J end by 8 bases, with 15 bases between. The CDR3, as DNA: TGTGCCAGCAGCCCGTCTATGGGTCGGGAAAAACTGTTTTTT. Its translation: CASSPSMGREKLFF.

The genes are TRBV6-6 and TRBJ2-1, with TRBD2 matching 8 bases. The CDR3 has 16 residues. In germline, CDR1 is MNHNY, CDR2 SVGAGI (reference sequence). V trimming: 0 bases; J trimming: 4 bases; junction bases outside the gene matches: 5. The chain's CDR3 is CASSYSTSGGYNEQFF. CDR3 sequence (DNA): TGTGCCAGCAGTTACTCGACCAGCGGGGGATACAATGAGCAGTTCTTC.

This chain joins TRBV4-1 and TRBJ1-1; TRBD1 matches 10 bases. Germline V gene data show CDR1 as MGHRA and CDR2 as YSYEKL. V shed 4 bases and J 7 bases; nucleotides not matched to a gene: 9. The CDR3 loop spans 15 amino acids. CDR3 DNA: TGCGCCAGCAGCCTAAGACAGGGGGCATTTAGTGAAGCTTTCTTT. The encoded protein is CASSLRQGAFSEAFF.